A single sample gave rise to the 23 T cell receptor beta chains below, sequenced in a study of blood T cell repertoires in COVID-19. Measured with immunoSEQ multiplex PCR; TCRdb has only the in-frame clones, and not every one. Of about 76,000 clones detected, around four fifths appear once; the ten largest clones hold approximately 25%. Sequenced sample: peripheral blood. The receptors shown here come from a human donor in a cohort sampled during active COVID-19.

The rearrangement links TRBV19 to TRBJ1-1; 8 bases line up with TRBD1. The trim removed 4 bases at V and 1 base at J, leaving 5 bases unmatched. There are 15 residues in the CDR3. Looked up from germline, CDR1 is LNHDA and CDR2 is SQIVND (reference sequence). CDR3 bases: TGTGCCAGTAGTACCCGACAGGGGAGGAACACTGAAGCTTTCTTT. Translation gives CASSTRQGRNTEAFF. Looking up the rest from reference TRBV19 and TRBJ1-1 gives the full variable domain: DGGITQSPKYLFRKEGQNVTLSCEQNLNHDAMYWYRQDPGQGLRLIYYSQIVNDFQKGDIAEGYSVSREKKESFPLTVTSAQKNPTAFYLCASSTRQGRNTEAFFGQGTRLTVV.

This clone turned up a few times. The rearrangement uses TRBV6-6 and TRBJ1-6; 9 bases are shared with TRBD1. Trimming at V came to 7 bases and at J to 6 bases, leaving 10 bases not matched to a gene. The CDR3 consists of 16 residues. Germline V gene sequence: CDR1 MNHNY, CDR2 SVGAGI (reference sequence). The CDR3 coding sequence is TGTGCCAGCATACTCGTAGGGACAGGGCCTAATTCACCCCTCCACTTT. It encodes CASILVGTGPNSPLHF.

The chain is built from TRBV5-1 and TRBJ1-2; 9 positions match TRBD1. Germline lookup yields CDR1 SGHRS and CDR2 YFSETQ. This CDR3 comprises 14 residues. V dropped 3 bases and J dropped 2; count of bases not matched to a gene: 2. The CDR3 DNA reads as TGCGCCAGCAGCTCTGGGACAGGGAACTATGGCTACACCTTC. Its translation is CASSSGTGNYGYTF.

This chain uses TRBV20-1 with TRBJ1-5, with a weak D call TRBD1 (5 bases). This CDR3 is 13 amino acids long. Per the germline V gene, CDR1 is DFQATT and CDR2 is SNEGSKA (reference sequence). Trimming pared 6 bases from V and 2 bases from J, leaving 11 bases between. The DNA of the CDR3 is TGCAGTGCCAGTGTAGGGGGCAATCAGCCCCAGCATTTT. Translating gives CSASVGGNQPQHF.

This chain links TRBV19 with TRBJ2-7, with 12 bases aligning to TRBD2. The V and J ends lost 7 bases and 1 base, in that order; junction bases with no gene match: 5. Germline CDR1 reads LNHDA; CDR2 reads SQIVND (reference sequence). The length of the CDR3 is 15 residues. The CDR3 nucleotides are TGTGCCAGTACCCCCGGGACTAGCGGGTCCTACGAGCAGTACTTC. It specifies CASTPGTSGSYEQYF.

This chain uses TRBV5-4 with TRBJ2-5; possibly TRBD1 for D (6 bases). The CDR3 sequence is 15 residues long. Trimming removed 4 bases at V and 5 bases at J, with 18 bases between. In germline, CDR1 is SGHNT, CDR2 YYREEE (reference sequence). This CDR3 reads CASSPPGTPIETQYF. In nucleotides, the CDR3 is TGTGCCAGCAGCCCCCCCGGGACACCGATCGAGACCCAGTACTTC.

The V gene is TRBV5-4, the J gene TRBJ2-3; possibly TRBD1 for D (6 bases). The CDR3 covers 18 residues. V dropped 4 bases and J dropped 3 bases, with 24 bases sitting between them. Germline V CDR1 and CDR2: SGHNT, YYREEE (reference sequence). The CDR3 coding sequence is TGTGCCAGCAGCCCCTCGCTCAGGGGATCCGATCGGACAGATACGCAGTATTTT. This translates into CASSPSLRGSDRTDTQYF.

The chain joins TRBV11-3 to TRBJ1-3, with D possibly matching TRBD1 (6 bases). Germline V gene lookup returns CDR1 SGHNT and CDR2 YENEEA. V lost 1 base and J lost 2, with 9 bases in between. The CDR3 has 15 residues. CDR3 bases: TGTGCCAGCAGCTTAGGCAGGGGCGCTGGAAACACCATATATTTT. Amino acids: CASSLGRGAGNTIYF.

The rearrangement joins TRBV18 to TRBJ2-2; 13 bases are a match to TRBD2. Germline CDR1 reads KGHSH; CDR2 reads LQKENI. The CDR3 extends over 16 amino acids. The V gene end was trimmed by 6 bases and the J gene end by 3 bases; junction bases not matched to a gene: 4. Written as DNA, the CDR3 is TGTGCCAGCTCTCGAGGACTAGCGGGGGACACCGGGGAGCTGTTTTTT. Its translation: CASSRGLAGDTGELFF. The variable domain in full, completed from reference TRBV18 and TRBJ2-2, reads NAGVMQNPRHLVRRRGQEARLRCSPMKGHSHVYWYRQLPEEGLKFMVYLQKENIIDESGMPKERFSAEFPKEGPSILRIQQVVRGDSAAYFCASSRGLAGDTGELFFGEGSRLTVL.

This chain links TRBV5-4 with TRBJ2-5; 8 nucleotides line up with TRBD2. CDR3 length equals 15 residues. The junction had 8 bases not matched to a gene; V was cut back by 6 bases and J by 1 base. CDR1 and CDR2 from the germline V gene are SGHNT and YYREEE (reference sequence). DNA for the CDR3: TGTGCCAGCACCCCGGGGGGGATGCCCCAAGAGACCCAGTACTTC. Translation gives CASTPGGMPQETQYF.

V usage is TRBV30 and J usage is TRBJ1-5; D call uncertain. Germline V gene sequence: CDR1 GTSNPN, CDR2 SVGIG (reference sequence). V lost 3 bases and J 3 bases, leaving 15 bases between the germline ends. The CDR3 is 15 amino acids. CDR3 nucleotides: TGTGCCTGGAGAGCCCCTGCCAGGCCCAATCAGCCCCAGCATTTT. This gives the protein CAWRAPARPNQPQHF.

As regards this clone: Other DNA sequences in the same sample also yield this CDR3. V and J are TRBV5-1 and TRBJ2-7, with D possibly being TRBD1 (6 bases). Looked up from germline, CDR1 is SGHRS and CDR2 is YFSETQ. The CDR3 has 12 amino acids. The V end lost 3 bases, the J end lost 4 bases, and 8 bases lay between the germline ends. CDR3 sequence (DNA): TGCGCCAGCAGCTCCCAGGGGTACGAGCAGTACTTC. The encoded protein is CASSSQGYEQYF.

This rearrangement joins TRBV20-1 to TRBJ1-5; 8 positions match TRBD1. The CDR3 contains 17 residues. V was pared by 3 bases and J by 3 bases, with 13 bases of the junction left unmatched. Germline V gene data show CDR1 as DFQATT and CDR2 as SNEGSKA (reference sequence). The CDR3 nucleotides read TGCAGTGCTAGTGACCCCACAGGGGGTTTGGACAATCAGCCCCAGCATTTT. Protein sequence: CSASDPTGGLDNQPQHF.

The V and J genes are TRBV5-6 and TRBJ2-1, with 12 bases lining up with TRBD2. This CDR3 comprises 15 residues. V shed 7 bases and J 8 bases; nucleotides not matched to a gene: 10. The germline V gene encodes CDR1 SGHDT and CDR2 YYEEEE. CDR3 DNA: TGTGCCAGCGTTCTAGCGGGGGGGCTCATAGATGAGCAGTTCTTC. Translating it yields CASVLAGGLIDEQFF. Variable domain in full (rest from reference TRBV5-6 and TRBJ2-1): DAGVTQSPTHLIKTRGQQVTLRCSPKSGHDTVSWYQQALGQGPQFIFQYYEEEERQRGNFPDRFSGHQFPNYSSELNVNALLLGDSALYLCASVLAGGLIDEQFFGPGTRLTVL.

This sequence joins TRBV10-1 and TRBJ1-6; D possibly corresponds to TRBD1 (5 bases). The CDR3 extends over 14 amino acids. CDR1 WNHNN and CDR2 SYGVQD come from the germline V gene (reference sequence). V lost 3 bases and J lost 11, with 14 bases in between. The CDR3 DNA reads TGCGCCAGCAGTGAACGGGCAGGGATACCACCCCTCCACTTT. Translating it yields CASSERAGIPPLHF.

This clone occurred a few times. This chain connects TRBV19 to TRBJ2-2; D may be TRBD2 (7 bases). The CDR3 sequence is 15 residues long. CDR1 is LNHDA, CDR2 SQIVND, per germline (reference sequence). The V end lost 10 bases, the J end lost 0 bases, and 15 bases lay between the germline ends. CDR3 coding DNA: TGTGCCACCCAGGAGGGGGGGGCGAACACCGGGGAGCTGTTTTTT. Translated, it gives CATQEGGANTGELFF.

This CDR3 reads CASSLGTSGGQETQYF. DNA for the CDR3: TGTGCCAGCAGCCTTGGGACTAGCGGGGGGCAAGAGACCCAGTACTTC. This chain connects TRBV3-1 (or the pseudogene TRBV3-2) to TRBJ2-5; 15 positions agree with TRBD2. V shed 4 bases and J 2 bases; nucleotides not matched to a gene: 2. Germline CDR1 reads LGHDT; CDR2 reads YNNKEL (reference sequence). The CDR3 loop spans 16 amino acids.

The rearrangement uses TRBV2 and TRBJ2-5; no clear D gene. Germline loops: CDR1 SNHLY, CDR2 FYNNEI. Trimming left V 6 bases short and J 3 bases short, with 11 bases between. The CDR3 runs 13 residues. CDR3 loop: CASRGLTEETQYF. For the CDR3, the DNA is TGTGCCAGCAGGGGCCTGACCGAAGAGACCCAGTACTTC.

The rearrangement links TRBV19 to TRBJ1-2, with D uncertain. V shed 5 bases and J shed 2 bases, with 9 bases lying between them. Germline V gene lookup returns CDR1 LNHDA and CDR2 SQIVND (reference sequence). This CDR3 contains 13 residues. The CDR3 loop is CASSPDINYGYTF. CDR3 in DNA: TGTGCCAGTAGTCCCGACATAAACTATGGCTACACCTTC.

The CDR3 here is CASSPDPGQGPQGQYF. The CDR3 DNA reads as TGTGCCAGCAGCCCTGACCCGGGACAGGGTCCCCAGGGGCAGTACTTC. The J gene is TRBJ2-7, the V gene TRBV5-4, with 9 positions matching TRBD1. Trimming at V came to 4 bases and at J to 9 bases, leaving 17 bases not matched to a gene. Germline CDR1 is SGHNT and CDR2 is YYREEE (reference sequence). The CDR3 is 16 amino acids.

In DNA, the CDR3 is TGTGCCACCAGCCCGGGACTAGCGGTAGACATTCAGTACTTC. Translating it yields CATSPGLAVDIQYF. The V and J genes are TRBV24-1 and TRBJ2-4; 11 positions agree with TRBD2. CDR1 is KGHDR and CDR2 is SFDVKD in the germline V gene. Trimming took 7 bases from V and 8 from J; bases not matched to a gene: 6. The CDR3 runs to 14 residues.

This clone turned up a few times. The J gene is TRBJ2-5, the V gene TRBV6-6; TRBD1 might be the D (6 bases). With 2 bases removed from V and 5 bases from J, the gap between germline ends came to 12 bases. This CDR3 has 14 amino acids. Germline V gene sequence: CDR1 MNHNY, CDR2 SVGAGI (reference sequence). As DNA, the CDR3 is TGTGCCAGCAGTTACGCCAGGGGCGGTGAGACCCAGTACTTC. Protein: CASSYARGGETQYF.

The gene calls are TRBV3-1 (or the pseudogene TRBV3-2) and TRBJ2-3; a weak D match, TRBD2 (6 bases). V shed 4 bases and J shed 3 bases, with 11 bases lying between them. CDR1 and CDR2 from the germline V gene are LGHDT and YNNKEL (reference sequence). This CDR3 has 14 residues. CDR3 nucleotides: TGTGCCAGCAGCCCGAAGACTAGGACAGATACGCAGTATTTT. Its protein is CASSPKTRTDTQYF.